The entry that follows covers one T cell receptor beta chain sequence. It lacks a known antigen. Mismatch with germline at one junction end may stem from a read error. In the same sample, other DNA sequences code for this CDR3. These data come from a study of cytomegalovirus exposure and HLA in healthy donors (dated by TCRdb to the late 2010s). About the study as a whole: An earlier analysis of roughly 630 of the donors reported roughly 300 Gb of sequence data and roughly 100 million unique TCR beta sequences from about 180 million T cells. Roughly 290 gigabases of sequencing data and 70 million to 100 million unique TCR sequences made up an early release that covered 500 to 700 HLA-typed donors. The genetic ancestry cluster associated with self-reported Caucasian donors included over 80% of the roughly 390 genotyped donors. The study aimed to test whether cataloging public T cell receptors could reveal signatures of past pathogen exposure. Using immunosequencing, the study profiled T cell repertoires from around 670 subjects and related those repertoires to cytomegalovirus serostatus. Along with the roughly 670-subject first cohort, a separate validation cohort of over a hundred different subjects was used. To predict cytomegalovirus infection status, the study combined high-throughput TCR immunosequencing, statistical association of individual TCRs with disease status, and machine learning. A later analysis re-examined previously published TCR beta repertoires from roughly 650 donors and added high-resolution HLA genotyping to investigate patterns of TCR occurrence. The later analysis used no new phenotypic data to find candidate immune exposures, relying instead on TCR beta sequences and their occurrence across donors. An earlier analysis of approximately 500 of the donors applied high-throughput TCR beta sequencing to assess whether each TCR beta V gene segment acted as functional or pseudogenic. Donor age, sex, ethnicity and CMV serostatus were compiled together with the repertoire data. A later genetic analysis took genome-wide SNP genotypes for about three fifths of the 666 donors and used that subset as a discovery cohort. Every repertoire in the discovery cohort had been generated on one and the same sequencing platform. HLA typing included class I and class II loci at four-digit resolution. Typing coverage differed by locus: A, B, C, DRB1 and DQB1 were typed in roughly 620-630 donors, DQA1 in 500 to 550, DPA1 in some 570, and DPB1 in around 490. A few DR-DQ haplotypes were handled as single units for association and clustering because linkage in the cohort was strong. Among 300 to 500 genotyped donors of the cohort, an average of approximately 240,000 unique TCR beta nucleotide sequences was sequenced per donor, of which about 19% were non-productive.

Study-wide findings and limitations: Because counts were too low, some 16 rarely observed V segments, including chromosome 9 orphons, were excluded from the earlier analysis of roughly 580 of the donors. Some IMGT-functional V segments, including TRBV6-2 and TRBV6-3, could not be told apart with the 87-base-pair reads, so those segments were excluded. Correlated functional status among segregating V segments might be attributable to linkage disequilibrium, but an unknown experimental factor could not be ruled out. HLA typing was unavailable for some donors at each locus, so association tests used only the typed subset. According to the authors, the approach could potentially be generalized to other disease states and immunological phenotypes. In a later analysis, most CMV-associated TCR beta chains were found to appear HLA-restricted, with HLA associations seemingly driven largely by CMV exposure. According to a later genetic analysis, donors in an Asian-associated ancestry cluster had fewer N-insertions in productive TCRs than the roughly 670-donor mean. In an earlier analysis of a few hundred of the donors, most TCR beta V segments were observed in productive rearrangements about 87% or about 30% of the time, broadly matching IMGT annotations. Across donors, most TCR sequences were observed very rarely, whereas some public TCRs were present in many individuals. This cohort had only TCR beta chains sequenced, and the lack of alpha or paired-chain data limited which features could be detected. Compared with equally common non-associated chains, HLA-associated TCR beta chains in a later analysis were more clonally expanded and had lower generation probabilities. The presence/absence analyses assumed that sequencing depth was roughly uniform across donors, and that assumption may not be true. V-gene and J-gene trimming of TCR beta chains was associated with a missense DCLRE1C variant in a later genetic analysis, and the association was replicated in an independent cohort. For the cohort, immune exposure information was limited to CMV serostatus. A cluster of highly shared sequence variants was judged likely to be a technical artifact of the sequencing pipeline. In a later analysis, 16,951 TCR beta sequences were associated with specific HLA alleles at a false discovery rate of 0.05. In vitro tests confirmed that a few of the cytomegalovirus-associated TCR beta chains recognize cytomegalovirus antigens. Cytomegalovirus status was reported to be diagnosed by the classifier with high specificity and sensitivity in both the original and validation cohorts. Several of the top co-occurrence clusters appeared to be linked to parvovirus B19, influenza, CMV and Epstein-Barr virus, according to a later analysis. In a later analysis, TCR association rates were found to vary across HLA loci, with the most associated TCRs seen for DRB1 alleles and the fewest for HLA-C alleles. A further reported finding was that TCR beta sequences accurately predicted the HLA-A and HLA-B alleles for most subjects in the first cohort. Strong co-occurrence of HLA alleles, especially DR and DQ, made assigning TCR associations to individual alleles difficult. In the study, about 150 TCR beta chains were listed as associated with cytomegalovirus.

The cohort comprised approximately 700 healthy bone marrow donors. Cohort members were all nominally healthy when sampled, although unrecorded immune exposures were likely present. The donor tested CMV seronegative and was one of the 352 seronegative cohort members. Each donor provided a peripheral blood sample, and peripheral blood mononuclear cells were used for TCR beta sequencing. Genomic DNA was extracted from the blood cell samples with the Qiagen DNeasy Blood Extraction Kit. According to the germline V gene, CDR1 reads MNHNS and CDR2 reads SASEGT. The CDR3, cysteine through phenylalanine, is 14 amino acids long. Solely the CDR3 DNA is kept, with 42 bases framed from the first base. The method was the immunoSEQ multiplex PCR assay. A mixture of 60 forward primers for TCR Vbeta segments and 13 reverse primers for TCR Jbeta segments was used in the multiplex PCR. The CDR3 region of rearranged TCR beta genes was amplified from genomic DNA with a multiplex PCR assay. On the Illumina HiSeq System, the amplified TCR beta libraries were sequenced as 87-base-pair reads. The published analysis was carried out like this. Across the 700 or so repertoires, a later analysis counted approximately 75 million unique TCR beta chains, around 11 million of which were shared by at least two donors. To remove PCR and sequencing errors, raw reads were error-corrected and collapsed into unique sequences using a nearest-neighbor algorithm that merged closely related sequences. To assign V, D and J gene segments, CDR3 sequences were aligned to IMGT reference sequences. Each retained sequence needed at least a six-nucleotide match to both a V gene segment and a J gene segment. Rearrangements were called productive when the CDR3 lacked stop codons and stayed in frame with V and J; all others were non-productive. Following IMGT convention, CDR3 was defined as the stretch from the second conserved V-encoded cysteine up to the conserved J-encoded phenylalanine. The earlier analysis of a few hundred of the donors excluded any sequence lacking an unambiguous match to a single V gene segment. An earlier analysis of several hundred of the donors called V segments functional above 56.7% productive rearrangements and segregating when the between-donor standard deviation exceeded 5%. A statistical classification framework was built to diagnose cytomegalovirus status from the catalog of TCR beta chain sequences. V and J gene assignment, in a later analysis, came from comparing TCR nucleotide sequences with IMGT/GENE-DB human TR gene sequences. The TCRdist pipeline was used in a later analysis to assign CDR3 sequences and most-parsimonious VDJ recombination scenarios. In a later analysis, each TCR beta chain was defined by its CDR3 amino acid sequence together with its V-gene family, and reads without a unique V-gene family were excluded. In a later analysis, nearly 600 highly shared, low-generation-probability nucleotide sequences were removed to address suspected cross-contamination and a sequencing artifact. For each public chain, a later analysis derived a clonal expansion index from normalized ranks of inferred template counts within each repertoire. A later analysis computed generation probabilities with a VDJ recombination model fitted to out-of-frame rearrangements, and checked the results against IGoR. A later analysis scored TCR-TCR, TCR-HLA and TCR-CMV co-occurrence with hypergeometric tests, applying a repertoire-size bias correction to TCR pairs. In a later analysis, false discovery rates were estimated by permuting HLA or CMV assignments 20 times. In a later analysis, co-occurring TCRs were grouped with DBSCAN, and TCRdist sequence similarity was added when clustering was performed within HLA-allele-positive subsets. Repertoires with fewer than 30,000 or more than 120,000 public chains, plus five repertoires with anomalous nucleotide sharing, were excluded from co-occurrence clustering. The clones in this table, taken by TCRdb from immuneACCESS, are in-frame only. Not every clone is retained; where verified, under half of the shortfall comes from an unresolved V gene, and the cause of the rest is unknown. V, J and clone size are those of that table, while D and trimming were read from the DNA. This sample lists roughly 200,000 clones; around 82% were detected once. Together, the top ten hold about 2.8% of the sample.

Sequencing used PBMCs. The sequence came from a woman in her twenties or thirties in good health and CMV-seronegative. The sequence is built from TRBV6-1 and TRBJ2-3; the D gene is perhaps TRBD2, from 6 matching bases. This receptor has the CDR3 CASTSRRGTDTQYF. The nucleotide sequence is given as TGTGCCAGCACCTCGAGGCGGGGCACGGATACGCAGTATTTT.